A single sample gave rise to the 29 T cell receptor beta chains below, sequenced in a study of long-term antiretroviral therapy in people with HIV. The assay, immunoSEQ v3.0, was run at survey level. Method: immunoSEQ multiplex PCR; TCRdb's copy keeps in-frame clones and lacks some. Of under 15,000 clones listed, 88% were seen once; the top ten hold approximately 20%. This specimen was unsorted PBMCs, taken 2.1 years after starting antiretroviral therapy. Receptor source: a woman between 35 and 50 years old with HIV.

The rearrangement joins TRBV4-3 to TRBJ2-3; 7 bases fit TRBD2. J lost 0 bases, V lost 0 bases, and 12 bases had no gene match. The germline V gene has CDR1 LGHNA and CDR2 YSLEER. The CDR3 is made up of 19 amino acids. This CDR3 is CASSQDLGEGRGSTDTQYF. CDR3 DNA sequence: TGCGCCAGCAGCCAAGACCTCGGGGAGGGGCGGGGAAGCACAGATACGCAGTATTTT.

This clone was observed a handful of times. CDR3 region: CASSPGDRANSPLHF. The CDR3 DNA is TGCGCCAGCAGCCCTGGGGACAGGGCTAATTCACCCCTCCACTTT. The gene calls are TRBV5-1 and TRBJ1-6, with 9 positions matching TRBD1. CDR1 is SGHRS, CDR2 YFSETQ, per germline. The trim removed 4 bases at V and 6 bases at J, leaving 5 bases unmatched. The length of the CDR3 is 15 residues.

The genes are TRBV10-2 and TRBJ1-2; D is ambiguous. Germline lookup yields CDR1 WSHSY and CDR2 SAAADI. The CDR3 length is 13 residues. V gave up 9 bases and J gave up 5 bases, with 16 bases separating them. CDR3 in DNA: TGCGCCAGGAAGGCGGTGGCGGAGTATGGCTACACCTTC. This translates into CARKAVAEYGYTF.

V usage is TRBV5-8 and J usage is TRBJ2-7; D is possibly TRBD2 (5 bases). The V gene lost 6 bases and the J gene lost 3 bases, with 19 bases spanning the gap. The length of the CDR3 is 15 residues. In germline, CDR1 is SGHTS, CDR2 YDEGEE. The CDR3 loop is CASTISRPSLYEQYF. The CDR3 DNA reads TGTGCCAGCACAATCTCCCGCCCTAGCCTCTACGAGCAGTACTTC.

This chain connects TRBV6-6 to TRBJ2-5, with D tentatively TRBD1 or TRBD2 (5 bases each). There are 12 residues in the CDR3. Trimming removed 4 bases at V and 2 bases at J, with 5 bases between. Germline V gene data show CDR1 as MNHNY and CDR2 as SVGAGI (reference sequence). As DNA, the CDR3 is TGTGCCAGCAGTTGGGGGCAAGAGACCCAGTACTTC. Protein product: CASSWGQETQYF.

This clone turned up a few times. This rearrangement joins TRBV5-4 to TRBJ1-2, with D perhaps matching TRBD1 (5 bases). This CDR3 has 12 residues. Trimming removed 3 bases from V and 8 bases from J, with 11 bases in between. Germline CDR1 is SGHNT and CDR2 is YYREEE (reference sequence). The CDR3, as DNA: TGTGCCAGCAGCTATGACAGTTACGGCTACACCTTC. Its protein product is CASSYDSYGYTF.

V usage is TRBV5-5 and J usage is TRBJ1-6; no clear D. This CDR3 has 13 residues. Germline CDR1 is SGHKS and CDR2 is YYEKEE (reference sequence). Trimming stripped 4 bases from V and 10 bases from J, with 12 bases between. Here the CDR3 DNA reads TGTGCCAGCAGCCTGGACCCGGTCTCACCCCTCCACTTT. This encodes CASSLDPVSPLHF.

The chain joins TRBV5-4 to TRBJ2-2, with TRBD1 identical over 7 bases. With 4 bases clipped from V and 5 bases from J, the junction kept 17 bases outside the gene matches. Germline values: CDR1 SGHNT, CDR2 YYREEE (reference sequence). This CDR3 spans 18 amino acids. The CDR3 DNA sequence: TGTGCCAGCAGCAACCGGGACAGCTGGCGCTCCGGAACCGGGGAGCTGTTTTTT. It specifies CASSNRDSWRSGTGELFF. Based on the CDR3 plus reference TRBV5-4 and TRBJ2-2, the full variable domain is ETGVTQSPTHLIKTRGQQVTLRCSSQSGHNTVSWYQQALGQGPQFIFQYYREEENGRGNFPPRFSGLQFPNYSSELNVNALELDDSALYLCASSNRDSWRSGTGELFFGEGSRLTVL.

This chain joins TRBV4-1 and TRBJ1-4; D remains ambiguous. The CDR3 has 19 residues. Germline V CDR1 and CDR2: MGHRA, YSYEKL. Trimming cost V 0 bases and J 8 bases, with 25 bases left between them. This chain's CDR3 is CASSQDSGRSSRVGEKLFF. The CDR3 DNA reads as TGCGCCAGCAGCCAAGACTCGGGCAGAAGCAGTAGAGTGGGGGAAAAACTGTTTTTT.

The CDR3 reads CASSSKAYEQYF. Here the CDR3 DNA reads TGTGCCAGCAGTTCGAAAGCCTACGAGCAGTACTTC. This chain uses TRBV27 with TRBJ2-7; D is ambiguous. The CDR3 runs to 12 residues. The germline V and J ends were trimmed by 4 bases and 2 bases, with 6 bases remaining between them. The V gene's germline CDR1 is MNHEY and CDR2 SMNVEV (reference sequence).

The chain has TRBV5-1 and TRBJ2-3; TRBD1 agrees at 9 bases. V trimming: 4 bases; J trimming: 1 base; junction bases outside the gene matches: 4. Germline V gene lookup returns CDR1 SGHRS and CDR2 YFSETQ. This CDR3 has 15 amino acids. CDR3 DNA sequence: TGCGCCAGCAGCCCAGGGACAGGGCGCACAGATACGCAGTATTTT. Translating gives CASSPGTGRTDTQYF.

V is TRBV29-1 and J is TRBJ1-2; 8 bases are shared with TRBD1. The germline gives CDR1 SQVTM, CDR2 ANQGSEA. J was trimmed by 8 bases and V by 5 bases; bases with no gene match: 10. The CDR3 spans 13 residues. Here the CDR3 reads CSVRGQGLWGYTF. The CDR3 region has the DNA TGCAGCGTTCGAGGACAGGGTTTGTGGGGCTACACCTTC.

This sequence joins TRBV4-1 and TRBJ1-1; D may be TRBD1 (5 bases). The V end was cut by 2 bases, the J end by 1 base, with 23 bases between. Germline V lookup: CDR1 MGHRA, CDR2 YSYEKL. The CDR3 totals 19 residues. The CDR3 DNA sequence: TGCGCCAGCAGCCAACCTCCCTACAGGACCTCCTTAAGGAACACTGAAGCTTTCTTT. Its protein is CASSQPPYRTSLRNTEAFF.

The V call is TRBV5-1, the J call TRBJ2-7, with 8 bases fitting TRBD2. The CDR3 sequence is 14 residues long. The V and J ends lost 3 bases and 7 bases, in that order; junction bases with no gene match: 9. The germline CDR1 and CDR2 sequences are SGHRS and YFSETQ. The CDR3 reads CASSYSGGSGEQYF. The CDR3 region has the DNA TGCGCCAGCAGCTACAGCGGGGGCTCCGGGGAGCAGTACTTC.

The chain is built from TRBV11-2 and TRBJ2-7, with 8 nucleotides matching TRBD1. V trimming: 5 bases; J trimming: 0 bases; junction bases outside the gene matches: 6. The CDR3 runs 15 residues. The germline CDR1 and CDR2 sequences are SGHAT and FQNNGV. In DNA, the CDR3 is TGTGCCAGCAGCCCCAGACAGGGGATCTCCTACGAGCAGTACTTC. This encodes CASSPRQGISYEQYF.

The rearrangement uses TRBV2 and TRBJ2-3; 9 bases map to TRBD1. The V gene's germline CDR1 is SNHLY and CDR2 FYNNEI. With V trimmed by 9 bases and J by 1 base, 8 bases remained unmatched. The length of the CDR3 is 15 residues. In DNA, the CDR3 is TGTGCCAGTGGGAGGGGACAGGGTGGCACAGATACGCAGTATTTT. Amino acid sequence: CASGRGQGGTDTQYF.

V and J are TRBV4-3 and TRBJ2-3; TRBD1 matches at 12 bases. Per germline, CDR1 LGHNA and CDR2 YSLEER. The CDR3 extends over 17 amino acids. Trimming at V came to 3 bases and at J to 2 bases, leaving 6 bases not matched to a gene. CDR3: CASSQAGTGGPTDTQYF. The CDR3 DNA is TGCGCCAGCAGCCAGGCCGGGACAGGGGGCCCCACAGATACGCAGTATTTT.

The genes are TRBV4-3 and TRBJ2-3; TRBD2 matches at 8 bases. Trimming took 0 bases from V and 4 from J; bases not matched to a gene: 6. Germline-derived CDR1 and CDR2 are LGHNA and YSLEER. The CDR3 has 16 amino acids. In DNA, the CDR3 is TGCGCCAGCAGCCAAGAAGTAACTAGCGGCGCAGATACGCAGTATTTT. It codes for CASSQEVTSGADTQYF.

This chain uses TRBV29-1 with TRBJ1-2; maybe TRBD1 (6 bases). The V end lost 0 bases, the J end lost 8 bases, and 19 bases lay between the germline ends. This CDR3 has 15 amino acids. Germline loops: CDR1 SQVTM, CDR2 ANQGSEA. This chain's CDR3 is CSVEDPRGGRDGYTF. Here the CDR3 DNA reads TGCAGCGTTGAAGATCCCAGGGGAGGCAGGGACGGCTACACCTTC.

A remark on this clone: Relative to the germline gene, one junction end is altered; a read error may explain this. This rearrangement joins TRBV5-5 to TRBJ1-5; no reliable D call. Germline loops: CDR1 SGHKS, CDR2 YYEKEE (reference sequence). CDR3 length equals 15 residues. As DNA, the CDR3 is TGCGCCAGCAGCCAAGATTTCGGTAGCAATCAGCCCCAGCATTTT. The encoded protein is CASSQDFGSNQPQHF.

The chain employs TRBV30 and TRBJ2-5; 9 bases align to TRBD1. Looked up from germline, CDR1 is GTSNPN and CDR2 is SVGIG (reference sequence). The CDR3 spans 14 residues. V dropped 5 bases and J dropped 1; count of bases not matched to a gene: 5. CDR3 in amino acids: CAWGDRVGQETQYF. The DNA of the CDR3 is TGTGCCTGGGGGGACAGGGTTGGCCAAGAGACCCAGTACTTC.

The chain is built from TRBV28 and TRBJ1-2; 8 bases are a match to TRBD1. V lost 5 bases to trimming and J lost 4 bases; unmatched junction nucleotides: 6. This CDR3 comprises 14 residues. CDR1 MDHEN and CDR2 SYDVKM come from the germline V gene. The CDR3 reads CASSPGQGFYGYTF. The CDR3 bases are TGTGCCAGCAGTCCCGGACAGGGCTTCTATGGCTACACCTTC.

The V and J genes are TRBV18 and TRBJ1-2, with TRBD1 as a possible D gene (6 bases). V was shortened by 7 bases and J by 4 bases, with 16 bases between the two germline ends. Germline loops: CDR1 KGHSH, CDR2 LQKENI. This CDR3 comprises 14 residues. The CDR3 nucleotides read TGTGCCAGCTTCCATCGGGACACCTCCTATGGCTACACCTTC. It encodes CASFHRDTSYGYTF.

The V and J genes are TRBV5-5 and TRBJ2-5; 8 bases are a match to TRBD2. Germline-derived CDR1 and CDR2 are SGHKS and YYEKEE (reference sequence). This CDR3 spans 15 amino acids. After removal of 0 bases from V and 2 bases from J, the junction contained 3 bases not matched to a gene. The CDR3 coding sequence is TGTGCCAGCAGCTTGGGGGGACTAGAGCAAGAGACCCAGTACTTC. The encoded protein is CASSLGGLEQETQYF.

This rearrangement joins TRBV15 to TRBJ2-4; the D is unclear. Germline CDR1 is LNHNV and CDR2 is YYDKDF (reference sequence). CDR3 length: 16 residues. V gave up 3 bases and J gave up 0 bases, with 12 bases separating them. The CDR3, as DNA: TGTGCCACCAGCAGGGGTGGGTTACTAGCCAAAAACATTCAGTACTTC. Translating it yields CATSRGGLLAKNIQYF. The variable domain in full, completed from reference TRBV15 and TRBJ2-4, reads DAMVIQNPRYQVTQFGKPVTLSCSQTLNHNVMYWYQQKSSQAPKLLFHYYDKDFNNEADTPDNFQSRRPNTSFCFLDIRSPGLGDTAMYLCATSRGGLLAKNIQYFGAGTRLSVL.

DNA for the CDR3: TGTGCCAGCAGCCGGGCCCCTTACGAGCAGTACTTC. It yields the protein CASSRAPYEQYF. The chain carries TRBV7-2 and TRBJ2-7; D is uncertain. The CDR3 covers 12 residues. V gave up 5 bases and J gave up 4 bases, with 9 bases separating them. CDR1 SGHTA and CDR2 FQGNSA come from the germline V gene.

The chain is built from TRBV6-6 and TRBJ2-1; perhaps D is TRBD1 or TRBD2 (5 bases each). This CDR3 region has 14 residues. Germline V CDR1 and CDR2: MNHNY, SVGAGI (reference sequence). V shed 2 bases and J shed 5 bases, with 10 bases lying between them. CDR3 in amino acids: CASSYRGRNNEQFF. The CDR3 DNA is TGTGCCAGCAGTTACCGGGGCCGAAACAATGAGCAGTTCTTC.

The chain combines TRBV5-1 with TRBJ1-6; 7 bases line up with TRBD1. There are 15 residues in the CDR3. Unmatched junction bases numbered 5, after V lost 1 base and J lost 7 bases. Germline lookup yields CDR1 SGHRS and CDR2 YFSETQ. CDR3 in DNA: TGCGCCAGCAGCTTGAGCGACAGGGAGAATTCACCCCTCCACTTT. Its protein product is CASSLSDRENSPLHF.

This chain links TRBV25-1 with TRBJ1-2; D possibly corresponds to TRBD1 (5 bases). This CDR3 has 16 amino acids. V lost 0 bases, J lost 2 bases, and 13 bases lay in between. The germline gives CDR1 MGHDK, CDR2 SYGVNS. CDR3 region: CASSEYEGRENYGYTF. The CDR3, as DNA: TGTGCCAGCAGTGAATATGAGGGCAGGGAGAACTATGGCTACACCTTC.